This is a list of T cell receptor beta chains from one sample in a study of cytomegalovirus exposure and HLA in healthy donors. Libraries were prepared by immunoSEQ multiplex PCR; TCRdb keeps only in-frame clonotypes and omits some of them. This table holds 200,000 to 250,000 clones, 75% to 95% found once. The sequenced sample was PBMCs. Receptor source: a woman in her late teens or twenties in good health and CMV-seronegative. Both conserved end residues are part of each CDR3. The D gene is left open where the match is weak. Expanded clones get a size class; other rows say once, few or many, or leave the size out.

CDR3nt	CDR3aa	abundance	d_gene	v_gene	j_gene
TGTGCCAGCAGCTTGAGTCCGACAGGTACCACCTTC	CASSLSPTGTTF	NA	NA	TRBV5-6	TRBJ1-2
TGTGCCAGCTCACCATTGATCAGGGGGGAGACCGGTGGCTACACCTTC	CASSPLIRGETGGYTF	NA	TRBD1	TRBV18	TRBJ1-2
TGTGCCAGTAGTATACAGGCAACTTCTGGGGCCAACGTCCTGACTTTC	CASSIQATSGANVLTF	NA	NA	TRBV19	TRBJ2-6
TGTGCCAGCAGCCAGCATGCAGGGGCCTATGGCTACACCTTC	CASSQHAGAYGYTF	NA	NA	TRBV14	TRBJ1-2
TGTGCCAGCAGCTCCGCGGGACTTGACAGGGGCGGAAACACCATATATTTT	CASSSAGLDRGGNTIYF	NA	TRBD1	TRBV5-6	TRBJ1-3
TGTGCCAGTTTCGCAGGGTTGGAAAAACTGTTTTTT	CASFAGLEKLFF	NA	NA	TRBV2	TRBJ1-4
TGTGCCAGCAGCCAAGGTCGGACTAGCAGCAATGAGCAGTTCTTC	CASSQGRTSSNEQFF	NA	TRBD2	TRBV4-2	TRBJ2-1
TGTGCCAGCAGTGAATCTAGTGAAGGCCAGCCCCAGCATTTT	CASSESSEGQPQHF	few	NA	TRBV25-1	TRBJ1-5
TGTGCCAGCAGTTCTAGCATTTCCCTCTCCGAGCAGTACTTC	CASSSSISLSEQYF	NA	NA	TRBV2	TRBJ2-7
TGTGCCAGCAGCAAATATATCCAGTTCTACGAGCAGTACTTC	CASSKYIQFYEQYF	NA	NA	TRBV21-1	TRBJ2-7
TGTGCCACCAGCAGAGATCCTACCGGGGGAAACACCATATATTTT	CATSRDPTGGNTIYF	NA	NA	TRBV15	TRBJ1-3
TGTGCCAGTAGTACCTCTCCCGGGACAGGGGGCCATCAGCCCCAGCATTTT	CASSTSPGTGGHQPQHF	NA	TRBD1	TRBV19	TRBJ1-5
TGCGCCAGCAGATCAACAGGGGGCGGATTGGACACTGAAGCTTTCTTT	CASRSTGGGLDTEAFF	NA	TRBD1	TRBV4-1	TRBJ1-1
TGTGCCACCAGCAGAGATCTTCAGGGCGGAGAGACCCAGTACTTC	CATSRDLQGGETQYF	NA	NA	TRBV15	TRBJ2-5
TGTGCCAGCAGGGGGACAGCGATTAACACTGAAGCTTTCTTT	CASRGTAINTEAFF	NA	TRBD1	TRBV6-1	TRBJ1-1
TGTGCCAGCAGCCCGGAGGCTTACACCGGGGAGCTGTTTTTT	CASSPEAYTGELFF	NA	NA	TRBV4-2	TRBJ2-2
TGTGCCAGCAGCTTACTAGCGGGTTCCACAGATACGCAGTATTTT	CASSLLAGSTDTQYF	NA	TRBD2	TRBV11-2	TRBJ2-3
TGTGCCTGGACAGCGTTAGCTAACTATGGCTACACCTTC	CAWTALANYGYTF	NA	NA	TRBV30	TRBJ1-2
TGTGCCAGCAGGCCTCCCGGGGGTCGGTACAATGAGCAGTTCTTC	CASRPPGGRYNEQFF	NA	NA	TRBV27	TRBJ2-1
TGTGCCAGCAGCCCCTCTCTCTGGGGGCCCAGCAATCAGCCCCAGCATTTT	CASSPSLWGPSNQPQHF	NA	NA	TRBV28	TRBJ1-5
TGTGCCAGCTACCTTTTACTAGCGGAAAGCACAGATACGCAGTATTTT	CASYLLLAESTDTQYF	NA	TRBD2	TRBV2	TRBJ2-3